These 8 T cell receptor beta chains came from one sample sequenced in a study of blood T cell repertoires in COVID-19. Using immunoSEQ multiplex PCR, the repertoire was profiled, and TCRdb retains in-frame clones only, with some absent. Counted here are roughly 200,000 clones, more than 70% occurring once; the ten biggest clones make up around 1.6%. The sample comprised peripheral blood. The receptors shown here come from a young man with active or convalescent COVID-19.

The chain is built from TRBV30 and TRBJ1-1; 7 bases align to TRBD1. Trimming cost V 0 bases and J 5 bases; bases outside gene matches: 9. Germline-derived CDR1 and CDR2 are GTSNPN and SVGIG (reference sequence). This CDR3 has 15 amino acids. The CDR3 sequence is CAWSVRRGRETEAFF. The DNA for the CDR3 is TGTGCCTGGAGTGTACGGAGGGGGCGCGAGACTGAAGCTTTCTTT. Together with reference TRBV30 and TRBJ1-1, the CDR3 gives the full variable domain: SQTIHQWPATLVQPVGSPLSLECTVEGTSNPNLYWYRQAAGRGLQLLFYSVGIGQISSEVPQNLSASRPQDRQFILSSKKLLLSDSGFYLCAWSVRRGRETEAFFGQGTRLTVV.

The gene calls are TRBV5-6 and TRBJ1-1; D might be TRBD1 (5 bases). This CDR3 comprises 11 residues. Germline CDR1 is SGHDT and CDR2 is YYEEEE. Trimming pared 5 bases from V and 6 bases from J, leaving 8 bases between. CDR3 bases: TGTGCCAGCAGGGCGGGGGCTGAAGCTTTCTTT. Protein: CASRAGAEAFF. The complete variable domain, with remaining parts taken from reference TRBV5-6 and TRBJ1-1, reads DAGVTQSPTHLIKTRGQQVTLRCSPKSGHDTVSWYQQALGQGPQFIFQYYEEEERQRGNFPDRFSGHQFPNYSSELNVNALLLGDSALYLCASRAGAEAFFGQGTRLTVV.

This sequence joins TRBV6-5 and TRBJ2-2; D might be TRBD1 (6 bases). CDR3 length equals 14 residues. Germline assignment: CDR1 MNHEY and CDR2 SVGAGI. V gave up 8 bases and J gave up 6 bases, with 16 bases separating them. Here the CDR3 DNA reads TGTGCCAGCTGGGGACATTACAGAGCCGGGGAGCTGTTTTTT. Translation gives CASWGHYRAGELFF.

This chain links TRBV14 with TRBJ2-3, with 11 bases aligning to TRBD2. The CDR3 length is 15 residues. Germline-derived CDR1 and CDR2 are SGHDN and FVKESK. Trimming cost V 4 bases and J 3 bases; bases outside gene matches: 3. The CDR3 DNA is TGTGCCAGCAGCCGAAGACTAGCGGGGACAGATACGCAGTATTTT. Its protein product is CASSRRLAGTDTQYF.

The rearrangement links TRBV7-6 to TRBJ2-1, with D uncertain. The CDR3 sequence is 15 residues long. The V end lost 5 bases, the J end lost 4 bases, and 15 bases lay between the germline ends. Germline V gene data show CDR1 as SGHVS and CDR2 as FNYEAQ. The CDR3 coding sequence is TGTGCCAGCAGCCGCATTTCCGCTAATTACAATGAGCAGTTCTTC. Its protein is CASSRISANYNEQFF.

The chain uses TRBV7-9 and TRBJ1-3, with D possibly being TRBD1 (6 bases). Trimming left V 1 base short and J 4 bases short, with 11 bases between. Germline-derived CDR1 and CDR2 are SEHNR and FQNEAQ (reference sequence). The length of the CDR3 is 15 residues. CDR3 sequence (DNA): TGTGCCAGCAGCTTAGGTGCCAGGGGCGGAAACACCATATATTTT. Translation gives CASSLGARGGNTIYF.

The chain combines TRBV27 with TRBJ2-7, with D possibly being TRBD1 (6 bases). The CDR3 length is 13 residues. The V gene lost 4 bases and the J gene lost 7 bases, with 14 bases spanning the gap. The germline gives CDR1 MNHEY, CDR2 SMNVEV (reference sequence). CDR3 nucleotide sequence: TGTGCCAGCAGTTCAGGGGTGGGGCGTGAGCAGTACTTC. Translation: CASSSGVGREQYF.

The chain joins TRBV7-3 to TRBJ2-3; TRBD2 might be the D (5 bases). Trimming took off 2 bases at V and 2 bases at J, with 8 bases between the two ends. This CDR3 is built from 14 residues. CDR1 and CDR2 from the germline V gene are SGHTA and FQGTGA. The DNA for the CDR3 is TGTGCCAGCAGCTTAGGAGCGGCCACAGATACGCAGTATTTT. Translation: CASSLGAATDTQYF.